Presented here are 2 T cell receptor beta chains from one specimen sequenced in a study of OX40 agonist ivuxolimab in advanced cancers. The method was immunoSEQ multiplex PCR; TCRdb's version includes in-frame clones alone and lacks a portion of them. The sample has roughly 20,000 clones; more than 65% are singletons. The sample here was CD4+ or CD8+ T cells sorted from blood, taken in a trial of the OX40 agonist ivuxolimab. The source is an adult with an advanced solid tumor such as melanoma, head and neck, liver or kidney cancer.

The chain uses TRBV5-5 and TRBJ2-7; D is uncertain. The CDR3 extends over 13 amino acids. The germline gives CDR1 SGHKS, CDR2 YYEKEE (reference sequence). The V end lost 3 bases, the J end lost 6 bases, and 13 bases lay between the germline ends. The CDR3 nucleotides read TGTGCCAGCAGCTCCATCATCGTATCCGAGCAGTACTTC. This codes for CASSSIIVSEQYF.

Relative to its sample, this clone is large. The chain combines TRBV15 with TRBJ2-7; D not certain. CDR1 and CDR2 (germline): LNHNV, YYDKDF (reference sequence). The CDR3 totals 8 residues. Trimming stripped 8 bases from V and 4 bases from J, with 0 bases between. In DNA form, the CDR3 reads TGTGCCACCTACGAGCAGTACTTC. Translating it yields CATYEQYF.